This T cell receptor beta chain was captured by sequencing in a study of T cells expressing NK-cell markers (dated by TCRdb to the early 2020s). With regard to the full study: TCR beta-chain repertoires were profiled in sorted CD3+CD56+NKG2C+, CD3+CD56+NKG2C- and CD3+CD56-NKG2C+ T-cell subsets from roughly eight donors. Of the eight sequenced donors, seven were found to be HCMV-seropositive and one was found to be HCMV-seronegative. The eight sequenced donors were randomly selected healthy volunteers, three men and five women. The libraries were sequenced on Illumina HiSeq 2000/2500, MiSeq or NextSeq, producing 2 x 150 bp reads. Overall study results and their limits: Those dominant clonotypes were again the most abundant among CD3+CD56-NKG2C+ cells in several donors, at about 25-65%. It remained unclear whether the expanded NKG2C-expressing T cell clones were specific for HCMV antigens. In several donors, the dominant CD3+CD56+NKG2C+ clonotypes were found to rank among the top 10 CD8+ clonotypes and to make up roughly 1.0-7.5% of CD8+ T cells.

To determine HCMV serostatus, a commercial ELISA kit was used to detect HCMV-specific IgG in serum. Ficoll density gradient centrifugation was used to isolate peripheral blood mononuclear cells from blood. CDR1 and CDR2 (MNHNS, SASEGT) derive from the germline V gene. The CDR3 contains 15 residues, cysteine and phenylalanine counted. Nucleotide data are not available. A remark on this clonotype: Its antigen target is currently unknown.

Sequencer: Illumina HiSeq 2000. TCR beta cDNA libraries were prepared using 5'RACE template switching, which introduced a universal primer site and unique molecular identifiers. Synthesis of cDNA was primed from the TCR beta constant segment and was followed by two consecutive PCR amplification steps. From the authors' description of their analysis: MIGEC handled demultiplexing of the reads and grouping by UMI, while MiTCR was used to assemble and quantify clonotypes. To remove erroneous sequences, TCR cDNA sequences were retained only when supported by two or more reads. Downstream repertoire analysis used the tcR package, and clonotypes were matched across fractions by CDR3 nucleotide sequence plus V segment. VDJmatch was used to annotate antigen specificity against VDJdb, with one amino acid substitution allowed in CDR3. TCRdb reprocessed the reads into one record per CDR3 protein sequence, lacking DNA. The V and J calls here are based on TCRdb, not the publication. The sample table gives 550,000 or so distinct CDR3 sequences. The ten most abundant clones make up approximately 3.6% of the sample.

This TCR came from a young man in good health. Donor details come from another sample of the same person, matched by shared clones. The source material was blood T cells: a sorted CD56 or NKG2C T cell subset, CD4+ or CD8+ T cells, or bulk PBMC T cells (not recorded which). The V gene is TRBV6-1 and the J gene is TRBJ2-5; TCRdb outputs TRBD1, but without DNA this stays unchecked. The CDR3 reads CASQIGQGRLETQYF.